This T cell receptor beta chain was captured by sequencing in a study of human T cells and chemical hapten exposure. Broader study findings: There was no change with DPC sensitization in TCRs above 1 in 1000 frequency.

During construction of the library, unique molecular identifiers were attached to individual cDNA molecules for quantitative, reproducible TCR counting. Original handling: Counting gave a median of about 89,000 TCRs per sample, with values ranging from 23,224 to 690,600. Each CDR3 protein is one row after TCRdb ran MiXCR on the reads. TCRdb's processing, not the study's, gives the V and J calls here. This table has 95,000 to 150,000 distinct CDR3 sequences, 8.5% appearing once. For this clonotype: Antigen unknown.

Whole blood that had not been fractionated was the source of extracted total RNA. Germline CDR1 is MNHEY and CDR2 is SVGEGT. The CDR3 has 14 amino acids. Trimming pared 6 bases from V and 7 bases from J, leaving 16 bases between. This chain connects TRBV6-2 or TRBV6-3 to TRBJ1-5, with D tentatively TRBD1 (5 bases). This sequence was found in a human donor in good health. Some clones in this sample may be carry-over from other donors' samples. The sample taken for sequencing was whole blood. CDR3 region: CASRLTEARQPQHF. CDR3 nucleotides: TGTGCCAGCAGGCTGACAGAAGCCCGGCAGCCCCAGCATTTT.